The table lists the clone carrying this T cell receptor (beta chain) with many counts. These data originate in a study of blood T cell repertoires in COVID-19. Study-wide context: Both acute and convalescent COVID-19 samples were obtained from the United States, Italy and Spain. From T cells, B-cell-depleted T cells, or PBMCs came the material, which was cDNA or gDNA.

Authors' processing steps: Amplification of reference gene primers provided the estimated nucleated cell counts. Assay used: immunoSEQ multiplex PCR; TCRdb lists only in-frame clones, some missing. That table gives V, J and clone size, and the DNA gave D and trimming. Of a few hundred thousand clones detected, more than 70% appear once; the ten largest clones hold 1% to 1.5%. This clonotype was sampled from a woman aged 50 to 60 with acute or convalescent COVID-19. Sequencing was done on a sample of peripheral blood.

The CDR3 DNA reads TGTGCCATCAGTGGGACAGGGAATGGGGCCAACGTCCTGACTTTC. Translation: CAISGTGNGANVLTF. The chain has TRBV10-3 and TRBJ2-6, with 8 positions matching TRBD1. The CDR3 sequence is 15 residues long. Unmatched junction bases numbered 2, after V lost 4 bases and J lost 3 bases. Germline CDR1 reads ENHRY; CDR2 reads SYGVKD.